Here is one T cell receptor (beta chain) with its context. No antigen is known for it. The immunoSEQ assay was version 4, run in survey mode. The protocol was immunoSEQ multiplex PCR, while the TCRdb copy is restricted to in-frame clones and leaves out a portion. Of approximately 35,000 clones listed, approximately 78% are singletons. An overlapping HIV-1 Gag peptide pool stimulated these cells at roughly 1 ug/peptide/mL. Sorted nonresponding memory CD4+ T cells were CD40L-negative, CD69-negative, CD45RO-high. This record belongs to a study of persistence of HIV-infected CD4 T cells. With 3 bases removed from V and 4 bases from J, the gap between germline ends came to 9 bases. Germline assignment: CDR1 KGHSH and CDR2 LQKENI. CDR3 length: 13 amino acids.

The clonotype was recovered from an adult with HIV. The donor label of this sample is uncertain. The material was cultured CD4+ T cells from PBMCs, obtained from a patient who received antiretroviral therapy. The chain is built from TRBV18 and TRBJ1-2; possible D gene TRBD1, 5 bases. The CDR3 protein is CASSPQGGYGYTF. DNA for the CDR3: TGTGCCAGCTCACCCCAGGGCGGCTATGGCTACACCTTC. The variable domain in full, with the rest retrieved from reference TRBV18 and TRBJ1-2, is NAGVMQNPRHLVRRRGQEARLRCSPMKGHSHVYWYRQLPEEGLKFMVYLQKENIIDESGMPKERFSAEFPKEGPSILRIQQVVRGDSAAYFCASSPQGGYGYTFGSGTRLTVV.